This T cell receptor (beta chain) was found in a study of blood T cell repertoires in COVID-19. Study as a whole: Acute-phase and convalescent COVID-19 samples originated in the United States, Italy and Spain.

Germline V gene lookup returns CDR1 SEHNR and CDR2 FQNEAQ (reference sequence). V gave up 5 bases and J gave up 4 bases; unmatched junction bases: 2. CDR3 length: 14 residues. In the authors' methods: Nucleated cell number was recorded as an estimate derived from reference gene primer amplification. Data came from immunoSEQ multiplex PCR; TCRdb stores just in-frame clones and leaves some out. That table is the source of V, J and clone size, and D and trimming were worked out from the DNA. The sample has more than 250,000 clones, 87% seen once. The chain combines TRBV7-9 with TRBJ1-2; 12 bases fit TRBD1. Specimen: peripheral blood. The TCR originated in a man aged 50 to 60 with active or convalescent COVID-19. The DNA for the CDR3 is TGTGCCAGCAGCCCGGGACAGGGGGCCTATGGCTACACCTTC. Translated, it gives CASSPGQGAYGYTF.